Each of the 6 T cell receptor beta chains below was sequenced from the same sample in a study of blood T cell repertoires in COVID-19 (dated by TCRdb to 2019 to 2021). Libraries were prepared through the immunoSEQ multiplex PCR assay. The source is immuneACCESS, and TCRdb retained only in-frame sequences with V and J called. Part of the clones is not carried over; for the studies checked, unresolved V genes explain less than half of this, and the remainder is unexplained. The sample contains under 150,000 clones, roughly 80% of them found a single time. 1.5% to 1.8% of the sample lies in the top ten. The specimen was peripheral blood. These receptors came from a man aged 50-60 years with acute or convalescent COVID-19.

The chain uses TRBV7-9 and TRBJ2-7; D uncertain. Trimming shortened V by 1 base and J by 3 bases, and 7 bases separated the two germline ends. The CDR3 has 13 amino acids. CDR1 and CDR2 from the germline V gene are SEHNR and FQNEAQ (reference sequence). For the CDR3, the DNA is TGTGCCAGCAGCTTAGTGGCCCGCTACGAGCAGTACTTC. As protein: CASSLVARYEQYF.

This chain joins TRBV2 and TRBJ2-7; D not resolved. V shed 5 bases and J shed 2 bases, with 13 bases lying between them. This CDR3 has 14 amino acids. Germline V gene data show CDR1 as SNHLY and CDR2 as FYNNEI. The chain's CDR3 is CASSQEGRTYEQYV. For the CDR3, the DNA is TGTGCCAGCAGTCAGGAAGGAAGGACCTACGAGCAGTACGTC.

This clone showed up just once. The genes are TRBV9 and TRBJ2-2; 10 nucleotides line up with TRBD2. This CDR3 region has 16 residues. V trimming: 0 bases; J trimming: 1 base; junction bases outside the gene matches: 0. Germline V lookup: CDR1 SGDLS, CDR2 YYNGEE. The CDR3 nucleotides read TGTGCCAGCAGCGTAGGGACTAGCGGGAACACCGGGGAGCTGTTTTTT. This codes for CASSVGTSGNTGELFF. Variable domain in full (rest from reference TRBV9 and TRBJ2-2): DSGVTQTPKHLITATGQRVTLRCSPRSGDLSVYWYQQSLDQGLQFLIQYYNGEERAKGNILERFSAQQFPDLHSELNLSSLELGDSALYFCASSVGTSGNTGELFFGEGSRLTVL.

This chain links TRBV30 with TRBJ1-3, with D perhaps TRBD1 (5 bases). This CDR3 contains 14 residues. Germline CDR1 and CDR2: GTSNPN and SVGIG (reference sequence). V lost 3 bases and J lost 0, with 9 bases in between. CDR3 DNA sequence: TGTGCCTGGAGAGGGGACTACTCTGGAAACACCATATATTTT. Translated: CAWRGDYSGNTIYF.

The V call is TRBV29-1, the J call TRBJ1-2; D might be TRBD1 (6 bases). The CDR3 is 11 residues long. CDR1 SQVTM and CDR2 ANQGSEA come from the germline V gene. Trimming shortened V by 6 bases and J by 7 bases, and 12 bases separated the two germline ends. CDR3 protein: CSVWDTSGYTF. The CDR3 bases are TGCAGCGTGTGGGACACAAGTGGCTACACCTTC. Based on the CDR3 plus reference TRBV29-1 and TRBJ1-2, the full variable domain is SAVISQKPSRDICQRGTSLTIQCQVDSQVTMMFWYRQQPGQSLTLIATANQGSEATYESGFVIDKFPISRPNLTFSTLTVSNMSPEDSSIYLCSVWDTSGYTFGSGTRLTVV.

V gene TRBV2 combines with J gene TRBJ1-5, with D uncertain. The germline V gene encodes CDR1 SNHLY and CDR2 FYNNEI. The ends were cut back, 6 bases at V and 2 bases at J, with 11 bases in the middle. This CDR3 has 14 amino acids. The CDR3 loop is CASSVGGGNQPQHF. The CDR3 bases are TGTGCCAGCAGCGTGGGTGGAGGCAATCAGCCCCAGCATTTT.